The clone carrying this T cell receptor (beta chain) was seen a single time. The sample comes from a study of blood T cell repertoires in COVID-19. Study details: Some COVID-19 samples were acute and others convalescent; all came from the United States, Italy and Spain. PBMCs, B-cell-depleted T cells, or T cells provided the cDNA or gDNA that made up the material.

How the authors handled the data: Amplification with reference gene primers provided the estimates of nucleated cell counts. Profiling relied on immunoSEQ multiplex PCR, and the TCRdb table lists in-frame clones only, not all of them. V and J calls and clone size come straight from that table; D and trimming were deduced from the DNA. The table records some 140,000 clones, 79% of them present only once. The V gene's germline CDR1 is PRHDT and CDR2 FYEKMQ (reference sequence). V lost 2 bases, J lost 2 bases, and 6 bases lay in between. The CDR3 totals 13 residues. The receptor comes from a man between 60 and 75 years old with acute or convalescent COVID-19. The sample consisted of peripheral blood. V gene TRBV13 combines with J gene TRBJ1-1; D is possibly TRBD1 (5 bases). This CDR3 is CASSLRGNTEAFF. CDR3 coding DNA: TGTGCCAGCAGCTTAAGGGGAAACACTGAAGCTTTCTTT.